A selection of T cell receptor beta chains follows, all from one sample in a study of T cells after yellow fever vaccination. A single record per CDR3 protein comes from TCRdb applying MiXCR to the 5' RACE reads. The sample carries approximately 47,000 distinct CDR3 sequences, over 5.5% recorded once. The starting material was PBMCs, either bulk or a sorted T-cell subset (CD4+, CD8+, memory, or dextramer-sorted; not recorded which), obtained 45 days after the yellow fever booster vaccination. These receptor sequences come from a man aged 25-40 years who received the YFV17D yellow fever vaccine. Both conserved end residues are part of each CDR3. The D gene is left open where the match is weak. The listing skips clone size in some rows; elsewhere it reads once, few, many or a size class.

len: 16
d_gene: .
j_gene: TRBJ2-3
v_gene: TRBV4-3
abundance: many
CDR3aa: CASSQDRGRRTDTQYF
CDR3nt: TGCGCCAGCAGCCAAGATCGGGGACGTCGGACAGATACGCAGTATTTT

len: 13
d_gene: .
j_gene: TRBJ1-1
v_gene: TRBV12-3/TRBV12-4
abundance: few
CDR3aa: CASSFNRNTEAFF
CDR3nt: TGTGCCAGCAGTTTTAACAGAAACACTGAAGCTTTCTTT

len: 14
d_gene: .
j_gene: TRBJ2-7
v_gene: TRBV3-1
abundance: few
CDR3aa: CASSQAGAPYEQYF
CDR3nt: TGTGCCAGCAGCCAAGCCGGAGCCCCCTACGAGCAGTACTTC

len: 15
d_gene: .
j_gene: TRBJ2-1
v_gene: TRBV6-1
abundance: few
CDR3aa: CASRDIAGFYNEQFF
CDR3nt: TGTGCCAGCAGGGATATTGCAGGGTTCTACAATGAGCAGTTCTTC

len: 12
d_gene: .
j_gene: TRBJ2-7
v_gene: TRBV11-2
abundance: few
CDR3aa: CASSFRVGEQYF
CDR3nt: TGTGCCAGCAGCTTTAGGGTGGGCGAGCAGTACTTC

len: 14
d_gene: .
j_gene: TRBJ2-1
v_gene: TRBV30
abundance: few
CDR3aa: CAWSVRVSGNEQFF
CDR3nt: TGTGCCTGGAGTGTACGGGTATCAGGCAATGAGCAGTTCTTC

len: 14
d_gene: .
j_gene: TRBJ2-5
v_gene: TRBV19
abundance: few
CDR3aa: CASSIDGRHETQYF
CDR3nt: TGTGCCAGTAGTATAGATGGCCGCCACGAGACCCAGTACTTC

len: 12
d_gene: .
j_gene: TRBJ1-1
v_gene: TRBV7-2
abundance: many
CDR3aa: CASSPQNTEAFF
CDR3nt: TGTGCCAGCAGCCCCCAAAACACTGAAGCTTTCTTT

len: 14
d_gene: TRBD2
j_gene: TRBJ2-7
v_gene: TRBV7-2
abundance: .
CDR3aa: CASSFGTSVYEQYF
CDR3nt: TGTGCCAGCAGCTTTGGGACTAGCGTCTACGAGCAGTACTTC

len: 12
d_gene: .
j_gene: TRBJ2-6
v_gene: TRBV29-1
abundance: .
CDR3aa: CSVDSGANVLTF
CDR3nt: TGCAGCGTTGACTCTGGGGCCAACGTCCTGACTTTC

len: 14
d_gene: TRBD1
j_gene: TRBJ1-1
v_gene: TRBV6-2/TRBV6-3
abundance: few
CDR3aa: CASSGGTVPAKAFF
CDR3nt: TGTGCCAGCAGTGGGGGGACAGTTCCGGCCAAAGCTTTCTTT

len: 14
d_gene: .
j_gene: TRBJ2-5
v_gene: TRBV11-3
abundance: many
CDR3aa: CASSPRDNQETQYF
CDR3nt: TGTGCCAGCAGCCCCCGGGACAACCAAGAGACCCAGTACTTC

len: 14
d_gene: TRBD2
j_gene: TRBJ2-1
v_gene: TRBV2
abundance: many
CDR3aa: CASVRTSAYNEQFF
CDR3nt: TGTGCCAGCGTGCGGACTAGCGCTTACAATGAGCAGTTCTTC

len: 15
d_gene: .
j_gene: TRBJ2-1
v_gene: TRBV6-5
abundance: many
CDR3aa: CASSYGQNIYNEQFF
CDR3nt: TGTGCCAGCAGTTACGGCCAGAATATTTACAATGAGCAGTTCTTC

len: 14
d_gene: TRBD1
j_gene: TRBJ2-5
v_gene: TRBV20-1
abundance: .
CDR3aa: CSARGTGGTETQYF
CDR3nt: TGCAGTGCTAGGGGGACAGGGGGAACGGAGACCCAGTACTTC

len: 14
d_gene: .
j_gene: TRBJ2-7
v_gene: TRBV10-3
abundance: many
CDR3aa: CASRRDPEVLEQYF
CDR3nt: TGTGCCTCCCGCCGGGACCCAGAGGTACTCGAGCAGTACTTC

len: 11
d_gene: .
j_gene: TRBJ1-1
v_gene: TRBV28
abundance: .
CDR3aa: CASKWNTEAFF
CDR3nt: TGTGCCAGCAAATGGAACACTGAAGCTTTCTTT

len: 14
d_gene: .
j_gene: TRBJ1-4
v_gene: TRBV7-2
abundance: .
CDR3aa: CASSLEGIGNELFF
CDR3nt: TGTGCCAGCAGCCTAGAGGGGATTGGAAATGAACTGTTTTTT

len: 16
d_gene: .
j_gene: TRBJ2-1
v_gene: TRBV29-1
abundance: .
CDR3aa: CSVDPQGGGGTNEQFF
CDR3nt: TGCAGCGTAGATCCCCAGGGGGGTGGGGGAACAAATGAGCAGTTCTTC

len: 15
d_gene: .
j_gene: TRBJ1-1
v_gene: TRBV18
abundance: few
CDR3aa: CASSPSVQGNTEAFF
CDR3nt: TGTGCCAGCTCACCATCGGTGCAGGGGAACACTGAAGCTTTCTTT

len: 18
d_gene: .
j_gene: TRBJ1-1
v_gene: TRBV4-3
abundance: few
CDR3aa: CASSQDPFFWTENTEAFF
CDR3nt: TGCGCCAGCAGCCAAGATCCCTTCTTTTGGACGGAGAACACTGAAGCTTTCTTT

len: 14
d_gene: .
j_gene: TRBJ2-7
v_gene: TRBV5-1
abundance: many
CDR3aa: CASSPDRGGYEQYF
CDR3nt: TGCGCCAGCAGCCCCGACAGGGGAGGGTACGAGCAGTACTTC

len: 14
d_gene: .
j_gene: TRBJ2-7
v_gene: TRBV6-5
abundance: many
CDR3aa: CASSYSRVPHEQYF
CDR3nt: TGTGCCAGCAGTTACTCCCGGGTTCCCCACGAGCAGTACTTC

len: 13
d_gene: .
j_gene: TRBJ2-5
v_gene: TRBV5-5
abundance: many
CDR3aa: CASSLERGETQYF
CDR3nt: TGTGCCAGCAGCTTGGAGCGTGGGGAGACCCAGTACTTC

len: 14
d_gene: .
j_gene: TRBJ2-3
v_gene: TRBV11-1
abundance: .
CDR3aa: CAISPGPLADTQYF
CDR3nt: TGTGCCATCAGCCCCGGACCCCTCGCAGATACGCAGTATTTT

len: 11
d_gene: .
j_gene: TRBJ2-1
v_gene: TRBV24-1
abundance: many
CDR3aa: CATGWEYEQFF
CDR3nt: TGTGCCACCGGTTGGGAGTATGAGCAGTTCTTC

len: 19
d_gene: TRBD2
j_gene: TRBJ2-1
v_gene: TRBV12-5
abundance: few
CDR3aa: CASGPSPSGRTRGTNEQFF
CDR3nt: TGTGCTAGTGGTCCATCCCCTAGCGGGAGGACCAGAGGGACAAATGAGCAGTTCTTC

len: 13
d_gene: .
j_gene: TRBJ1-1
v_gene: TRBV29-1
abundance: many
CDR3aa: CSVVGVYWTEAFF
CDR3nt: TGCAGCGTTGTGGGGGTCTACTGGACTGAAGCTTTCTTT

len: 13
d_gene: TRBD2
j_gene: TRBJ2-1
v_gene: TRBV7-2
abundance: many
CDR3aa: CASRLGLAGKEFF
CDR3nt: TGTGCCAGCAGACTGGGACTAGCGGGTAAAGAGTTCTTC

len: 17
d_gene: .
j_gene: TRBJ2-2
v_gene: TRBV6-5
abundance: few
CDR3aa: CASSPTWGTRNTGELFF
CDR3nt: TGTGCCAGCAGCCCGACCTGGGGGACAAGGAACACCGGGGAGCTGTTTTTT

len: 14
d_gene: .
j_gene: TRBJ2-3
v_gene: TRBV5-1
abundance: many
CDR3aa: CASSYQRTEDTQYF
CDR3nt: TGCGCCAGCAGCTACCAACGCACGGAAGATACGCAGTATTTT

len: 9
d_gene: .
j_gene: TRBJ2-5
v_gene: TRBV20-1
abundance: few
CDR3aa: CRPGETQYF
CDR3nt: TGCCGTCCGGGGGAGACCCAGTACTTC

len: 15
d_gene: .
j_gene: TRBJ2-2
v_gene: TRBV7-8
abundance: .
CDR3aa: CASSRPGSRTGELFF
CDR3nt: TGTGCCAGCAGCCGCCCAGGATCAAGGACCGGGGAGCTGTTTTTT

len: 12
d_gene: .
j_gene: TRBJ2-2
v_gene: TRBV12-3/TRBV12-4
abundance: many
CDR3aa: CATSSVPGELFF
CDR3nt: TGTGCCACTAGTAGCGTTCCCGGGGAGCTGTTTTTT

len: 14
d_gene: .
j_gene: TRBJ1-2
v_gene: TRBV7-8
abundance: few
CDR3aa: CASSLDRMNYGYTF
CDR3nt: TGTGCCAGCAGCTTAGATCGGATGAACTATGGCTACACCTTC

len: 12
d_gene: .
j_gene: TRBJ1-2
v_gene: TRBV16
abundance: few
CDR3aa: CASSQSGRNYTF
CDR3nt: TGTGCCAGCAGCCAATCTGGCAGAAACTACACCTTC

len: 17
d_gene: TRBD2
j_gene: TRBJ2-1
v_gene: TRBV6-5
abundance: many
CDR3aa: CASSPSSGSRPYNEQFF
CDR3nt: TGTGCCAGCAGTCCATCTAGCGGGTCCCGCCCGTACAATGAGCAGTTCTTC

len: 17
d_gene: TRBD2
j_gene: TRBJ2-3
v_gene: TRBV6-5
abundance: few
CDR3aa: CASSYSVAGVFTDTQYF
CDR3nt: TGTGCCAGCAGTTACTCCGTAGCGGGAGTATTCACGGATACGCAGTATTTT

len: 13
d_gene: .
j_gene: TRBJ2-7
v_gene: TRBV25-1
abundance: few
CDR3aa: CASSEWLGGEQYF
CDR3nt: TGTGCCAGCAGTGAATGGCTTGGGGGCGAGCAGTACTTC

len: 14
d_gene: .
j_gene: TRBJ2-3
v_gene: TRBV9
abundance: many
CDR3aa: CASSVGAGGDTQYF
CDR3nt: TGTGCCAGCAGCGTAGGTGCGGGTGGGGATACGCAGTATTTT

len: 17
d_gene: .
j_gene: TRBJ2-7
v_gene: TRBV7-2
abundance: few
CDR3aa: CASSLSGIGESSYEQYF
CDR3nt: TGTGCCAGCAGCTTATCCGGTATAGGGGAAAGCTCCTACGAGCAGTACTTC

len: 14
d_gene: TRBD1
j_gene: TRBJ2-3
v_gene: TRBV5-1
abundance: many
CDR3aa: CASSSTGGTDTQYF
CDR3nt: TGCGCCAGCAGCTCGACAGGGGGCACAGATACGCAGTATTTT

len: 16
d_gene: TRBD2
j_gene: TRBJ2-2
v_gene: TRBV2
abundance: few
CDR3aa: CASSAYSGRAAGELFF
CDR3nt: TGTGCCAGCAGCGCTTATAGCGGGAGGGCCGCCGGGGAGCTGTTTTTT

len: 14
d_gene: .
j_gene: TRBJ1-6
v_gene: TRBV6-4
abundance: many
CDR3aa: CASSEWGLSSPLHF
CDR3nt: TGTGCCAGCAGTGAGTGGGGACTGTCCTCACCCCTCCACTTT

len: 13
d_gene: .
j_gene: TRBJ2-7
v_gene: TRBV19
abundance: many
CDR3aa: CASSIVLRDEQYF
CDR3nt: TGTGCCAGTAGTATAGTCCTGCGGGACGAGCAGTACTTC

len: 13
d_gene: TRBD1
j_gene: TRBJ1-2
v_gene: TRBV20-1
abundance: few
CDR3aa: CSQTIQGEDGYTF
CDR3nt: TGCAGTCAAACAATACAGGGGGAGGATGGCTACACCTTC

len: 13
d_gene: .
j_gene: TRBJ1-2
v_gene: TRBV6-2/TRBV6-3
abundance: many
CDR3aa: CASRKGPLMRYTF
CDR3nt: TGTGCCAGCAGAAAGGGACCCCTTATGCGCTACACCTTC

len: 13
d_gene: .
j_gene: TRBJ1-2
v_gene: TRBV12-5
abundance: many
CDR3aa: CASGITGFYGYTF
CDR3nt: TGTGCTAGTGGAATTACCGGGTTCTATGGCTACACCTTC

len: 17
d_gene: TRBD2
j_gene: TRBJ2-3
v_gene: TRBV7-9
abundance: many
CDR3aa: CASSLGVTSGDTDTQYF
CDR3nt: TGTGCCAGCAGCTTAGGGGTGACTAGCGGGGACACAGATACGCAGTATTTT

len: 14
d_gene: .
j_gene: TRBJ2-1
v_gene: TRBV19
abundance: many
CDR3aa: CASSIDGKGDEQFF
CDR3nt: TGTGCCAGTAGTATCGACGGGAAGGGCGATGAGCAGTTCTTC

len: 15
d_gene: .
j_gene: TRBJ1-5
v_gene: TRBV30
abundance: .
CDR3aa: CAWSRKGLDNQPQHF
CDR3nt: TGTGCCTGGAGTAGAAAGGGACTAGACAATCAGCCCCAGCATTTT

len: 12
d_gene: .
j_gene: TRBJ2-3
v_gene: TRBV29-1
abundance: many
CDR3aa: CSGDTSTDTQYF
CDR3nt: TGCAGCGGGGACACTTCCACAGATACGCAGTATTTT

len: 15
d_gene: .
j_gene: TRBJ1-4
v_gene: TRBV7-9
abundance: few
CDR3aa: CASSPRNTVVEKLFF
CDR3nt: TGTGCCAGCAGCCCCCGTAACACGGTAGTGGAAAAACTGTTTTTT

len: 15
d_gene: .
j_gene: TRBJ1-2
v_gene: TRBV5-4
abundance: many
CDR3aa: CASSLETSANYGYTF
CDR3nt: TGTGCCAGCAGCTTGGAAACGTCAGCTAACTATGGCTACACCTTC

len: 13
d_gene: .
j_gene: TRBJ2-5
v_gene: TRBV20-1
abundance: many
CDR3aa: CSARLGAQETQYF
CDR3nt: TGCAGTGCTAGATTGGGAGCCCAAGAGACCCAGTACTTC

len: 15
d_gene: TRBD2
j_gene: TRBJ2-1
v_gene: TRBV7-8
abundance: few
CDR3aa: CASSLVYLAGNEQFF
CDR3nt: TGTGCCAGCAGCTTAGTGTATCTAGCGGGCAATGAGCAGTTCTTC

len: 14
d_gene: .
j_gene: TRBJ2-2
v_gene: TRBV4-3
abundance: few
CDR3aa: CASSPTRVPGELFF
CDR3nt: TGCGCCAGCAGCCCAACGCGCGTCCCCGGGGAGCTGTTTTTT

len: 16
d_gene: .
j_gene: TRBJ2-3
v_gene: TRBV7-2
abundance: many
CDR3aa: CASSSQTASLTDTQYF
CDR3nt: TGTGCCAGCAGCTCCCAGACAGCTTCCCTCACAGATACGCAGTATTTT

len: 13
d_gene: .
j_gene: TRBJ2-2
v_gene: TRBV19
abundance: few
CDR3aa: CASSIQNPGELFF
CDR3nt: TGTGCCAGTAGTATTCAAAATCCCGGGGAGCTGTTTTTT